The 14 T cell receptor beta chains listed next were all sequenced from one sample in a study of T cells after yellow fever vaccination. TCRdb fed the 5' RACE reads into MiXCR, producing one record per CDR3 protein. The sample lists approximately 31,000 distinct CDR3 sequences; 10% to 13% were seen once. The specimen was PBMCs, either bulk or a sorted T-cell subset (CD4+, CD8+, memory, or dextramer-sorted; not recorded which), collected around 16 days after the first yellow fever vaccination. The receptor source for this set is a man aged 18 to 30 who received the YFV17D yellow fever vaccine.

This clonotype came up many times. The rearrangement uses TRBV5-6 and TRBJ1-1, with D tentatively TRBD1 (6 bases). Germline CDR1 SGHDT, CDR2 YYEEEE. V gave up 4 bases and J gave up 5 bases, with 15 bases separating them. This CDR3 region has 14 residues. CDR3 nucleotide sequence: TGTGCCAGCAGCACACAGGGAAGTAGGACTGAAGCTTTCTTT. Its translation is CASSTQGSRTEAFF.

Many counts were recorded for this clonotype. The chain recombines TRBV20-1 with TRBJ1-3; the D is unclear. V lost 3 bases and J lost 2, with 5 bases in between. The CDR3 has 12 residues. Germline-derived CDR1 and CDR2 are DFQATT and SNEGSKA (reference sequence). CDR3 residues: CSASRTGNTIYF. The CDR3 DNA reads TGCAGTGCTAGTCGAACTGGAAACACCATATATTTT.

This clonotype was detected many times. The chain couples TRBV29-1 to TRBJ1-2; possible D gene TRBD1, 5 bases. V lost 6 bases and J 7 bases, leaving 15 bases between the germline ends. The V gene's germline CDR1 is SQVTM and CDR2 ANQGSEA. This CDR3 spans 12 amino acids. The CDR3 DNA follows: TGCAGCGTACTGAGAGGGGTAGGTGGCTACACCTTC. It specifies CSVLRGVGGYTF. Complete variable domain (other parts from reference TRBV29-1 and TRBJ1-2): SAVISQKPSRDICQRGTSLTIQCQVDSQVTMMFWYRQQPGQSLTLIATANQGSEATYESGFVIDKFPISRPNLTFSTLTVSNMSPEDSSIYLCSVLRGVGGYTFGSGTRLTVV.

The sample holds many counts of this clonotype. The rearrangement joins TRBV10-3 to TRBJ1-1; possibly TRBD1 for D (5 bases). V lost 4 bases, J lost 4 bases, and 10 bases lay in between. The CDR3 extends over 13 amino acids. Germline CDR1 and CDR2: ENHRY and SYGVKD. The CDR3 DNA reads TGTGCCATCAGTGTCCCGGGGGTCACTGAAGCTTTCTTT. Protein sequence: CAISVPGVTEAFF.

With regard to this clonotype: This may arise from a read error, as a much more abundant clone is one base away. The gene calls are TRBV5-1 and TRBJ2-3; TRBD2 is a possible D gene (6 bases). This CDR3 spans 15 amino acids. Trimming pared 0 bases from V and 6 bases from J, leaving 14 bases between. Germline CDR1 SGHRS, CDR2 YFSETQ. CDR3 coding DNA: TGCGCCAGCAGCTTGGATATCGGGGGAGGCGATACGCAGTATTTT. Encoded protein: CASSLDIGGGDTQYF.

The chain couples TRBV27 to TRBJ1-2; tentatively, D is TRBD1 (5 bases). CDR3 length: 13 residues. CDR1 and CDR2 (germline): MNHEY, SMNVEV (reference sequence). V dropped 9 bases and J dropped 4 bases, with 15 bases sitting between them. CDR3 sequence: CARSTGRIYGYTF. The CDR3 bases are TGTGCCAGGAGTACGGGACGGATCTATGGCTACACCTTC.

This clonotype was counted ten times or more. The chain is built from TRBV6-2 or TRBV6-3 and TRBJ2-1; maybe TRBD1 (6 bases). The CDR3 has 14 amino acids. Germline V lookup: CDR1 MNHEY, CDR2 SVGEGT. The V gene lost 3 bases and the J gene lost 2 bases, with 8 bases spanning the gap. The CDR3 region is CASSYTGPYNEQFF. CDR3 bases: TGTGCCAGCAGTTATACAGGGCCCTACAATGAGCAGTTCTTC.

This clonotype has a count of ten or more. The chain recombines TRBV7-8 with TRBJ2-1; D remains ambiguous. Trimming removed 7 bases from V and 0 bases from J, with 16 bases in between. The CDR3 is 16 amino acids. Germline CDR1 and CDR2: SGHVS and FQNEAQ. The CDR3 is CASTVRPPSSYNEQFF. The CDR3 nucleotides read TGTGCCAGCACCGTAAGACCCCCCAGCTCCTACAATGAGCAGTTCTTC.

This clonotype has more than one count but fewer than ten. This sequence joins TRBV6-5 and TRBJ1-2; 10 nucleotides line up with TRBD1. The CDR3 is 16 amino acids. CDR1 and CDR2 from the germline V gene are MNHEY and SVGAGI. Trimming cost V 0 bases and J 2 bases; bases outside gene matches: 3. The CDR3 here is CASSYSPGQGNYGYTF. As DNA, the CDR3 is TGTGCCAGCAGTTACTCACCGGGACAGGGGAACTATGGCTACACCTTC.

As concerns this clonotype: A much larger clone lies one base from this, so it may be a read error. V and J are TRBV5-1 and TRBJ1-1; possible D gene TRBD1, 6 bases. Trimming took 4 bases from V and 6 from J, leaving 19 bases between them. The CDR3 totals 15 residues. Germline lookup yields CDR1 SGHRS and CDR2 YFSETQ. The CDR3 loop is CASSPSGGGHSEAFF. CDR3 nucleotide sequence: TGCGCCAGCAGCCCTTCCGGGGGGGGGCACTCTGAAGCTTTCTTT.

A remark on this clonotype: A read error may be the cause here, since a much bigger clone is one base away. The V gene is TRBV6-1, the J gene TRBJ1-6, with D possibly matching TRBD1 (6 bases). Germline lookup yields CDR1 MNHNS and CDR2 SASEGT. The CDR3 is made up of 13 amino acids. Trimming shortened V by 5 bases and J by 6 bases, and 8 bases separated the two germline ends. The CDR3 reads CASSPGANSPLHF. DNA of the CDR3: TGTGCCAGCAGTCCGGGGGCTAATTCACCCCTCCACTTT.

V is TRBV18 and J is TRBJ1-2, with 11 bases identical to TRBD1. The CDR3 contains 15 residues. CDR1 and CDR2 (germline): KGHSH, LQKENI. J lost 3 bases, V lost 6 bases, and 6 bases had no gene match. The CDR3 nucleotides are TGTGCCAGCTCCCAAGGACAGGGGGCGTACTATGGCTACACCTTC. This translates into CASSQGQGAYYGYTF.

This clonotype was counted at least ten times. The chain is built from TRBV6-1 and TRBJ2-5; 9 bases fit TRBD2. This CDR3 has 13 residues. Germline assignment: CDR1 MNHNS and CDR2 SASEGT. Trimming removed 4 bases from V and 5 bases from J; junction bases left unmatched: 2. CDR3 residues: CASSGLAGETQYF. In nucleotides, the CDR3 is TGTGCCAGCAGTGGCCTAGCGGGGGAGACCCAGTACTTC.

This clonotype was counted ten times or more. The chain has TRBV3-1 and TRBJ2-1; TRBD2 matches at 8 bases. The V segment lost 2 bases and the J segment 4 bases; nucleotides outside the gene matches: 1. CDR1 and CDR2 (germline): LGHDT, YNNKEL (reference sequence). This CDR3 has 14 residues. CDR3: CASSQQRGYNEQFF. For the CDR3, the DNA is TGTGCCAGCAGCCAACAGCGGGGGTACAATGAGCAGTTCTTC.